This T cell receptor (beta chain) was observed in a study of cytomegalovirus exposure and HLA in healthy donors. Only a few counts were recorded for this clone. What it binds is not known. General study points: HLA alleles were associated with 15,000 to 20,000 TCR beta sequences in a later analysis at 0.05 false discovery rate.

V lost 0 bases to trimming and J lost 2 bases; unmatched junction nucleotides: 2. The CDR3 is made up of 16 amino acids. Germline values: CDR1 MNHNY, CDR2 SVGAGI (reference sequence). The PCR contained 60 Vbeta and 13 Jbeta primers. Generated by immunoSEQ multiplex PCR, the TCRdb table keeps only in-frame clones and is missing some. The sample lists about 130,000 clones; less than 85% were seen once. The rearrangement links TRBV6-6 to TRBJ2-5; the match to TRBD2 covers 11 bases. This clonotype was sampled from a man aged 35-49 years in good health and CMV-seronegative. Sequences were obtained from PBMCs. CDR3 sequence: CASSYSGLAAQETQYF. CDR3 nucleotides: TGTGCCAGCAGTTACTCGGGACTAGCGGCTCAAGAGACCCAGTACTTC.